The clone carrying this T cell receptor (beta chain) has more than one count but fewer than ten. J was trimmed by 8 bases and V by 2 bases; bases with no gene match: 8. The CDR3 spans 15 residues. Germline V gives CDR1 LNHNV, CDR2 YYDKDF (reference sequence). This sample was taken from a study of preoperative IRX-2 immunotherapy in early breast cancer. Profiled with immunoSEQ multiplex PCR; TCRdb holds only in-frame clones, not every one. The table records about 89,000 clones, 70% to 90% of them present only once. Treatment indicated: preoperative locoregional IRX-2 cytokine immunotherapy. Preoperative locoregional IRX-2 cytokine immunotherapy was tested in the phase Ib source study.

The chain links TRBV15 to TRBJ1-4, with 7 bases aligning to TRBD1. The input for sequencing was tumor tissue, taken after IRX-2 immunotherapy. The sequence was collected from a human donor with breast cancer. The CDR3 DNA reads as TGTGCCACCAGCAGATTGCCGCAGGGGGGAGAAAAACTGTTTTTT. This translates into CATSRLPQGGEKLFF.